The 31 T cell receptor beta chains below all came from one sample that was sequenced in a study of blood T cell repertoires in COVID-19. Only in-frame clones appear in the TCRdb table, and some are missing; sequencing was by immunoSEQ multiplex PCR. The sample contains 150,000 to 200,000 clones, more than 70% of which appear only once. Material: PBMCs or T cells enriched from blood (not recorded which). The receptors come from a woman aged 25 to 45 who had recovered from COVID-19.

In this sample, this clone turned up a few times. Other DNA variants within this sample encode the same CDR3. The chain joins TRBV5-1 to TRBJ1-1; D unresolved. V lost 1 base and J 0 bases, leaving 7 bases between the germline ends. The CDR3 is made up of 14 amino acids. CDR1 is SGHRS, CDR2 YFSETQ, per germline. This CDR3 reads CASSLQVMNTEAFF. For the CDR3, the DNA is TGCGCCAGCAGCTTGCAGGTTATGAACACTGAAGCTTTCTTT.

The CDR3 reads CASSATGVEETQYF. In DNA form, the CDR3 reads TGTGCCAGCAGCGCAACAGGGGTTGAAGAGACCCAGTACTTC. The genes are TRBV27 and TRBJ2-5; TRBD1 agrees at 7 bases. The CDR3 extends over 14 amino acids. CDR1 is MNHEY and CDR2 is SMNVEV in the germline V gene (reference sequence). V was pared by 6 bases and J by 3 bases, with 7 bases of the junction left unmatched.

The chain employs TRBV5-1 and TRBJ2-2; a weak D match, TRBD2 (6 bases). V was clipped by 0 bases and J by 6 bases, with 15 bases between them. The CDR3 covers 16 residues. Germline values: CDR1 SGHRS, CDR2 YFSETQ. The CDR3 DNA follows: TGCGCCAGCAGCTTGGCCGAGGACTACCGATCCGGGGAGCTGTTTTTT. Protein product: CASSLAEDYRSGELFF. The entire variable domain, with the rest obtained from reference TRBV5-1 and TRBJ2-2, is as follows: KAGVTQTPRYLIKTRGQQVTLSCSPISGHRSVSWYQQTPGQGLQFLFEYFSETQRNKGNFPGRFSGRQFSNSRSEMNVSTLELGDSALYLCASSLAEDYRSGELFFGEGSRLTVL.

V and J are TRBV6-1 and TRBJ1-5; 10 nucleotides line up with TRBD1. Germline V gives CDR1 MNHNS, CDR2 SASEGT. The CDR3 is made up of 17 amino acids. With 2 bases clipped from V and 6 bases from J, the junction kept 10 bases outside the gene matches. This CDR3 is CASSELGRQGASQPQHF. CDR3 bases: TGTGCCAGCAGTGAACTTGGCCGACAGGGGGCGAGTCAGCCCCAGCATTTT.

V is TRBV11-2 and J is TRBJ1-5; 7 bases agree with TRBD1. This CDR3 has 14 residues. Germline V gene lookup returns CDR1 SGHAT and CDR2 FQNNGV. The J segment lost 6 bases and the V segment lost 4 bases, leaving 6 bases of the junction unmatched. The CDR3 DNA reads TGTGCCAGCAGCTCGGACAGGATCGCTCAGCCCCAGCATTTT. Translation gives CASSSDRIAQPQHF. Supplemented by reference TRBV11-2 and TRBJ1-5, the full variable domain reads EAGVAQSPRYKIIEKRQSVAFWCNPISGHATLYWYQQILGQGPKLLIQFQNNGVVDDSQLPKDRFSAERLKGVDSTLKIQPAKLEDSAVYLCASSSDRIAQPQHFGDGTRLSIL.

The V and J genes are TRBV28 and TRBJ1-4; weak D call: TRBD1 (5 bases). Germline values: CDR1 MDHEN, CDR2 SYDVKM. Trimming removed 4 bases from V and 10 bases from J, with 19 bases in between. CDR3 length: 15 residues. In DNA form, the CDR3 reads TGTGCCAGCAGTTCTCCCGGGGGGGGTCTGGTAAAACTGTTTTTT. Protein sequence: CASSSPGGGLVKLFF.

This clone was observed a single time. The rearrangement uses TRBV13 and TRBJ2-1; a weak D match, TRBD2 (5 bases). V lost 0 bases and J lost 8, with 8 bases in between. This CDR3 contains 13 residues. In germline, CDR1 is PRHDT, CDR2 FYEKMQ (reference sequence). CDR3: CASSLGARDEQFF. In nucleotides, the CDR3 is TGTGCCAGCAGCTTAGGCGCGAGGGATGAGCAGTTCTTC.

V is TRBV2 and J is TRBJ1-1; D gene ambiguous. Germline CDR1 SNHLY, CDR2 FYNNEI. Trimming took off 6 bases at V and 0 bases at J, with 5 bases between the two ends. The CDR3 covers 12 residues. The CDR3 sequence is CASRQMNTEAFF. In DNA form, the CDR3 reads TGTGCCAGCAGACAGATGAACACTGAAGCTTTCTTT.

This sequence joins TRBV30 and TRBJ2-1, with 7 bases identical to TRBD2. The length of the CDR3 is 16 residues. Trimming took 0 bases from V and 8 from J; bases not matched to a gene: 13. Looked up from germline, CDR1 is GTSNPN and CDR2 is SVGIG (reference sequence). This CDR3 reads CAWSVGWRELKDEQFF. The CDR3 region has the DNA TGTGCCTGGAGTGTTGGGTGGCGGGAGTTGAAAGATGAGCAGTTCTTC.

The rearrangement links TRBV9 to TRBJ2-2; 8 bases map to TRBD2. The CDR3 runs 15 residues. The germline V gene has CDR1 SGDLS and CDR2 YYNGEE. V gave up 0 bases and J gave up 5 bases; unmatched junction bases: 3. The CDR3 DNA reads as TGTGCCAGCAGCGTAGGGACTAGCAAAACCGGGGAGCTGTTTTTT. Its protein is CASSVGTSKTGELFF. Supplemented by reference TRBV9 and TRBJ2-2, the full variable domain reads DSGVTQTPKHLITATGQRVTLRCSPRSGDLSVYWYQQSLDQGLQFLIQYYNGEERAKGNILERFSAQQFPDLHSELNLSSLELGDSALYFCASSVGTSKTGELFFGEGSRLTVL.

V and J are TRBV9 and TRBJ2-1, with D possibly being TRBD2 (5 bases). Germline CDR1 SGDLS, CDR2 YYNGEE. Trimming shortened V by 3 bases and J by 3 bases, and 16 bases separated the two germline ends. CDR3 length: 16 amino acids. The CDR3 sequence: CASSALASGFYNEQFF. The CDR3 DNA reads as TGTGCCAGCAGCGCCCTCGCAAGCGGATTCTACAATGAGCAGTTCTTC.

This chain links TRBV27 with TRBJ2-2; 10 nucleotides line up with TRBD2. The J segment lost 5 bases and the V segment lost 3 bases, leaving 6 bases of the junction unmatched. This CDR3 spans 16 amino acids. Germline CDR1 reads MNHEY; CDR2 reads SMNVEV (reference sequence). The CDR3: CASSFQREGPTGELFF. In nucleotides, the CDR3 is TGTGCCAGCAGTTTCCAGCGGGAGGGCCCGACCGGGGAGCTGTTTTTT.

The V gene is TRBV3-1 (or the pseudogene TRBV3-2), the J gene TRBJ1-4, with D uncertain. Germline CDR1 and CDR2: LGHDT and YNNKEL (reference sequence). V lost 4 bases to trimming and J lost 5 bases, with 14 bases between them. The CDR3 length is 15 residues. The chain's CDR3 is CASSRIATPNEKLFF. The CDR3 nucleotides read TGTGCCAGCAGCCGAATTGCTACCCCGAATGAAAAACTGTTTTTT.

This clone occurred once. The junction and the germline gene differ at one end; a read error may be behind it. The chain links TRBV19 to TRBJ2-5, with TRBD1 as a possible D gene (6 bases). Germline V gene lookup returns CDR1 LNHDA and CDR2 SQIVND (reference sequence). The CDR3 runs to 15 residues. In nucleotides, the CDR3 is TGTGCCAGTAGTATGATGGGGGCCCCCGCCTTTACCGGGGACTTC. It codes for CASSMMGAPAFTGDF.

The V gene is TRBV30, the J gene TRBJ2-7, with TRBD1 identical over 9 bases. The germline V gene encodes CDR1 GTSNPN and CDR2 SVGIG (reference sequence). V shed 3 bases, J shed 2 bases, and the junction held 17 bases outside the gene matches. This CDR3 has 18 residues. CDR3 protein: CAWRRNLFRDREPYEQYF. The CDR3 nucleotides are TGTGCCTGGAGGAGGAACCTCTTCCGGGACAGGGAACCCTACGAGCAGTACTTC.

This clone has a single count. V and J are TRBV11-2 and TRBJ2-7; 9 bases are shared with TRBD1. The CDR3 contains 15 residues. The trim removed 0 bases at V and 6 bases at J, leaving 6 bases unmatched. CDR1 and CDR2 (germline): SGHAT, FQNNGV. Here the CDR3 DNA reads TGTGCCAGCAGCTTAGAGGGGACAGGGTATTTCGAGCAGTACTTC. It codes for CASSLEGTGYFEQYF.

The genes are TRBV27 and TRBJ2-5; TRBD2 aligns across 10 bases. Germline trimming cut 5 bases from V and 4 bases from J; bases unmatched to any gene: 4. Germline V gene data show CDR1 as MNHEY and CDR2 as SMNVEV (reference sequence). The CDR3 contains 14 residues. The chain's CDR3 is CASSTRTSGETQYF. The DNA for the CDR3 is TGTGCCAGCAGTACTCGGACTAGCGGAGAGACCCAGTACTTC.

The rearrangement joins TRBV6-5 to TRBJ2-2, with 7 nucleotides matching TRBD1. Germline trimming cut 10 bases from V and 5 bases from J; bases unmatched to any gene: 10. The germline gives CDR1 MNHEY, CDR2 SVGAGI. This CDR3 is 14 amino acids long. In DNA, the CDR3 is TGTGCCATAAAGACAGGGATTATGACCGGGGAGCTGTTTTTT. It encodes CAIKTGIMTGELFF.

A single count supports this clone. The rearrangement links TRBV28 to TRBJ1-2; D perhaps matches TRBD1 (6 bases). Trimming removed 3 bases at V and 7 bases at J, with 27 bases between. The CDR3 consists of 18 residues. Per the germline V gene, CDR1 is MDHEN and CDR2 is SYDVKM. DNA for the CDR3: TGTGCCAGCAGTTTGAGGGAATACGTGGGGGGGCCCCCGTCTGGCTACACCTTC. This sequence encodes CASSLREYVGGPPSGYTF.

The rearrangement uses TRBV28 and TRBJ2-7; D gene ambiguous. The CDR3 totals 11 residues. V dropped 6 bases and J dropped 7 bases, with 10 bases sitting between them. Germline loops: CDR1 MDHEN, CDR2 SYDVKM. The CDR3 spells CASSLRLEQYF. In nucleotides, the CDR3 is TGTGCCAGCAGCTTACGTTTAGAGCAGTACTTC. Full variable domain (rest looked up from reference TRBV28 and TRBJ2-7): DVKVTQSSRYLVKRTGEKVFLECVQDMDHENMFWYRQDPGLGLRLIYFSYDVKMKEKGDIPEGYSVSREKKERFSLILESASTNQTSMYLCASSLRLEQYFGPGTRLTVT.

The CDR3 here is CAWRRDTAYYEQYF. The DNA of the CDR3 is TGTGCCTGGAGACGGGACACGGCGTACTACGAGCAGTACTTC. This chain connects TRBV30 to TRBJ2-7, with D maybe TRBD1 (6 bases). Germline values: CDR1 GTSNPN, CDR2 SVGIG (reference sequence). The germline V and J ends were trimmed by 3 bases and 3 bases, with 15 bases remaining between them. This CDR3 region has 14 residues. Based on the CDR3 plus reference TRBV30 and TRBJ2-7, the full variable domain is SQTIHQWPATLVQPVGSPLSLECTVEGTSNPNLYWYRQAAGRGLQLLFYSVGIGQISSEVPQNLSASRPQDRQFILSSKKLLLSDSGFYLCAWRRDTAYYEQYFGPGTRLTVT.

This chain connects TRBV4-1 to TRBJ2-1; weak D call: TRBD2 (6 bases). Deletions cut 1 base from V and 10 bases from J, with 14 bases between. The CDR3 has 14 residues. Germline CDR1 reads MGHRA; CDR2 reads YSYEKL. The CDR3 nucleotides are TGCGCCAGCAGCCAAGGCGGGACGGGTCGGGAGCAGTTCTTC. Translation: CASSQGGTGREQFF.

The V and J genes are TRBV19 and TRBJ2-7, with TRBD2 identical over 7 bases. Trimming took 3 bases from V and 2 from J; bases not matched to a gene: 7. Germline CDR1 LNHDA, CDR2 SQIVND (reference sequence). The CDR3 has 15 amino acids. This CDR3 reads CASSISSGNAYEQYF. For the CDR3, the DNA is TGTGCCAGTAGTATCTCTAGCGGCAATGCCTACGAGCAGTACTTC.

This clone was seen once. The rearrangement joins TRBV2 to TRBJ2-2; maybe TRBD1 (6 bases). The CDR3 extends over 15 amino acids. Deletions cut 0 bases from V and 6 bases from J, with 11 bases between. Germline lookup yields CDR1 SNHLY and CDR2 FYNNEI. CDR3: CASSEALQGAGELFF. The CDR3 DNA reads as TGTGCCAGCAGTGAAGCCCTACAGGGCGCCGGGGAGCTGTTTTTT.

The gene calls are TRBV5-1 and TRBJ2-1, with 10 nucleotides matching TRBD2. This CDR3 contains 14 residues. V shed 7 bases and J 2 bases; nucleotides not matched to a gene: 3. CDR1 and CDR2 (germline): SGHRS, YFSETQ. In nucleotides, the CDR3 is TGCGCCAGCGCTAGCGGGAGTACCTACAATGAGCAGTTCTTC. Protein: CASASGSTYNEQFF.

This clone was seen only a few times. CDR3 bases: TGCGCCAGCAGCTTGGAGCGGGGTGCGGGAGGTGGAAAGACCCAGTACTTC. This gives the protein CASSLERGAGGGKTQYF. The chain couples TRBV5-1 to TRBJ2-5; 8 positions match TRBD2. Germline CDR1 SGHRS, CDR2 YFSETQ. This CDR3 is built from 17 residues. The junction had 13 bases not matched to a gene; V was cut back by 0 bases and J by 6 bases.

This clone has just a few counts. Additional DNA sequences in this sample encode the identical CDR3. The rearrangement joins TRBV29-1 to TRBJ1-2; D gene unclear. There are 11 residues in the CDR3. Trimming took 6 bases from V and 5 from J, leaving 10 bases between them. Germline CDR1 and CDR2: SQVTM and ANQGSEA. The CDR3 nucleotides are TGCAGCGTCGAGGAGGGTTATGGCTACACCTTC. Translated: CSVEEGYGYTF.

The V call is TRBV7-9, the J call TRBJ2-5; D perhaps matches TRBD1 (6 bases). CDR3 length: 13 residues. V lost 4 bases and J 2 bases, leaving 8 bases between the germline ends. Germline assignment: CDR1 SEHNR and CDR2 FQNEAQ (reference sequence). The CDR3 sequence is CASSSDRQETQYF. Written as DNA, the CDR3 is TGTGCCAGCAGCTCAGACAGGCAAGAGACCCAGTACTTC.

The chain links TRBV18 to TRBJ2-5, with TRBD2 as a possible D gene (5 bases). V was cut by 3 bases and J by 2 bases, with 16 bases left in between. The CDR3 runs 16 residues. Germline values: CDR1 KGHSH, CDR2 LQKENI. The CDR3 loop is CASSPAASMGQETQYF. The CDR3 nucleotides read TGTGCCAGCTCACCGGCCGCTAGCATGGGACAAGAGACCCAGTACTTC.

V usage is TRBV10-1 and J usage is TRBJ1-1, with a tentative D call TRBD1 (6 bases). V lost 6 bases and J 0 bases, leaving 14 bases between the germline ends. Germline lookup yields CDR1 WNHNN and CDR2 SYGVQD (reference sequence). The CDR3 is 15 residues long. This CDR3 reads CASSPNDRMNTEAFF. CDR3 DNA sequence: TGCGCCAGCAGCCCTAATGACAGGATGAACACTGAAGCTTTCTTT.

This chain links TRBV18 with TRBJ2-3; 10 positions match TRBD2. The V segment lost 5 bases and the J segment 0 bases; nucleotides outside the gene matches: 5. This CDR3 has 16 residues. Germline CDR1 and CDR2: KGHSH and LQKENI. CDR3 sequence reads: CASSSLAGRSTDTQYF. In nucleotides, the CDR3 is TGTGCCAGCTCATCACTAGCGGGAAGAAGCACAGATACGCAGTATTTT.